This T cell receptor beta chain was captured by sequencing in a study of early T cells in non-severe SARS-CoV-2 infection. This clonotype has more than one count but fewer than ten. TCRdb itself ran the 5' RACE reads through MiXCR, one entry per CDR3 protein. Among around 50,000 distinct CDR3 sequences listed, roughly 12% were seen once. Germline V gene lookup returns CDR1 DFQATT and CDR2 SNEGSKA (reference sequence). The CDR3 length is 17 residues. V dropped 3 bases and J dropped 4 bases, with 24 bases sitting between them. The material sequenced was whole blood. The chain uses TRBV20-1 and TRBJ1-2; D possibly corresponds to TRBD1 (6 bases). This receptor was identified in an adult who was a healthcare worker with PCR-confirmed SARS-CoV-2 infection or an uninfected control (not recorded which). CDR3 coding DNA: TGCAGTGCTAGGACCTCATCGTCCGGGGGCATAGGCTATGGCTACACCTTC. Translating it yields CSARTSSSGGIGYGYTF.